The clone carrying this T cell receptor beta chain was picked up many times. The antigen is unknown. The data were obtained in a study of early T cells in non-severe SARS-CoV-2 infection. In the study overall: From unsorted whole blood, bulk RNA was sequenced, and the chains remained unpaired.

The TCR library protocol was used to attach unique molecular identifiers. These identifiers were attached to individual cDNA molecules. Using its own MiXCR run on the 5' RACE reads, TCRdb lists one record per CDR3 protein. The sample records tens of thousands of distinct CDR3 sequences, 10% to 15% being singletons. Study conclusions and caveats: Matches to VDJdb favored anti-spike CD8 responses and missed private and CD4 specificities.

CDR3 size: 12 residues. Trimming stripped 5 bases from V and 6 bases from J, with 9 bases between. CDR1 is KGHDR, CDR2 SFDVKD, per germline. The specimen sequenced was whole blood. V and J are TRBV24-1 and TRBJ1-2, with TRBD1 as a possible D gene (5 bases). The TCR originated in an adult who was a healthcare worker with PCR-confirmed SARS-CoV-2 infection or an uninfected control (not recorded which). The CDR3 loop reads CATSAQGDGYTF. CDR3 coding DNA: TGTGCCACCAGTGCCCAGGGTGATGGCTACACCTTC.